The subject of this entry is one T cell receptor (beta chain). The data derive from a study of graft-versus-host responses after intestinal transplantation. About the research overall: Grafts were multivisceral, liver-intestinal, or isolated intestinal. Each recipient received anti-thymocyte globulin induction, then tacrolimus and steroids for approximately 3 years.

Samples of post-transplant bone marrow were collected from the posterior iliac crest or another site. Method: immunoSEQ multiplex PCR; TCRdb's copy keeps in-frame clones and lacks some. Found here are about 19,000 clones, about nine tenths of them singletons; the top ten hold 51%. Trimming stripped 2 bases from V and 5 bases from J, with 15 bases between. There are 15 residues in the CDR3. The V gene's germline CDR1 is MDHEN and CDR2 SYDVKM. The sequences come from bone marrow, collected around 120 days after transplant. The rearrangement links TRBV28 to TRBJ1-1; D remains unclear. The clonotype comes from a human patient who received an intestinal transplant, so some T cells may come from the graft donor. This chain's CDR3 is CASSLVMASRTEAFF. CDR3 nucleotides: TGTGCCAGCAGTTTAGTTATGGCCTCAAGGACTGAAGCTTTCTTT.